This T cell receptor beta chain was obtained from a study of T-cell reconstitution after alpha-beta-depleted transplantation in children. Study-level results: Some patients showed high day-60 TCRbeta diversity, which derived from surviving recipient T cells and thymic progenitors. About two months after transplant, alpha-beta T cells reportedly came from several hundred expanded graft clones. When one year had passed after transplant, most T-cell counts and diversity came from newly produced T cells.

A TCRbeta library incorporating unique molecular identifiers was prepared. Each CDR3 protein is one row after TCRdb ran MiXCR on the PCR reads. In the table there are 900,000 or so distinct CDR3 sequences, approximately 15% of which are singletons. From germline, CDR1 is DFQATT and CDR2 SNEGSKA (reference sequence). The CDR3 has 15 residues. Germline trimming cut 5 bases from V and 5 bases from J; bases unmatched to any gene: 7. As regards this clonotype: Its matching antigen is unknown.

The receptor was isolated from a male patient younger than 18 who had a stem cell transplant for acute lymphoblastic leukemia, so the T cells may come from the graft donor. This sample comprised PBMCs, mostly from graft donor cells, obtained 360 days after TCRalphabeta/CD19-depleted stem cell transplant. V usage is TRBV20-1 and J usage is TRBJ2-3; 13 nucleotides align to TRBD2. For the CDR3, the DNA is TGCAGTGCTCTCACTAGCGGGAGGGCCGAAGATACGCAGTATTTT. It encodes CSALTSGRAEDTQYF.